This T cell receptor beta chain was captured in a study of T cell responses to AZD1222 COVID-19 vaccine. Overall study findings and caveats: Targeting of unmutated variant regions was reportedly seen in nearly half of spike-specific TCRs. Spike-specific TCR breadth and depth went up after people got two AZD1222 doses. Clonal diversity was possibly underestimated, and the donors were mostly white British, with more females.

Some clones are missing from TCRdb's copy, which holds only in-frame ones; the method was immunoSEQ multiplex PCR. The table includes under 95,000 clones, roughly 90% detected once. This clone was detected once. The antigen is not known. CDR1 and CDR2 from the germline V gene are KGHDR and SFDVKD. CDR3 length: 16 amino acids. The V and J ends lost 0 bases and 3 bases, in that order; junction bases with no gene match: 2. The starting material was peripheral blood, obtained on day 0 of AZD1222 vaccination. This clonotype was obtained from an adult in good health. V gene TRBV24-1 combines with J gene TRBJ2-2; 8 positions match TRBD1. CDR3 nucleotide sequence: TGTGCCACCAGTGATTTGGGACAGGGAGACACCGGGGAGCTGTTTTTT. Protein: CATSDLGQGDTGELFF.